These 26 T cell receptor beta chains were sequenced from one sample in a study of OX40 agonist ivuxolimab in advanced cancers. TCRdb's copy holds only in-frame clones and misses some; the assay was immunoSEQ multiplex PCR. The sample gives tens of thousands of clones, about four fifths of which show up once; 5.5% to 6% is in the top ten. Source: CD4+ or CD8+ T cells sorted from blood, taken in a trial of the OX40 agonist ivuxolimab. These receptor sequences come from an adult with an advanced solid tumor such as melanoma, head and neck, liver or kidney cancer.

This chain uses TRBV5-6 with TRBJ2-5, with D maybe TRBD2 (6 bases). Germline values: CDR1 SGHDT, CDR2 YYEEEE. V lost 4 bases to trimming and J lost 5 bases, with 21 bases between them. This CDR3 has 16 residues. CDR3 DNA sequence: TGTGCCAGCAGCCCGGCGACTAGTGGAGAATTCGAGACCCAGTACTTC. Amino acid sequence: CASSPATSGEFETQYF.

CDR3 DNA: TGTGCCAGCAGTGATAGCCGGGGGGGGACAGATACGCAGTATTTT. This gives the protein CASSDSRGGTDTQYF. The chain has TRBV6-4 and TRBJ2-3, with 8 bases matching TRBD2. The germline gives CDR1 MRHNA, CDR2 SNTAGT. V dropped 3 bases and J dropped 3; count of bases not matched to a gene: 5. The CDR3 is made up of 15 amino acids.

V gene TRBV10-3 combines with J gene TRBJ1-5; D is undetermined. V was shortened by 4 bases and J by 7 bases, with 11 bases between the two germline ends. Germline V gene data show CDR1 as ENHRY and CDR2 as SYGVKD. The CDR3 runs 13 residues. The CDR3 DNA reads as TGTGCCATCAGTGGGGAAGGGAGGCAGCCCCAGCATTTT. This sequence encodes CAISGEGRQPQHF.

This clone was seen only once. The chain is built from TRBV7-9 and TRBJ2-7; 7 positions agree with TRBD1. The ends lost 0 bases at V and 7 bases at J; junction bases unmatched: 12. CDR3 size: 16 residues. Germline V gives CDR1 SEHNR, CDR2 FQNEAQ (reference sequence). CDR3 DNA sequence: TGTGCCAGCAGCTTAGCGGGTTCGGGACAGCTGAATGAGCAGTACTTC. Translation gives CASSLAGSGQLNEQYF.

The chain links TRBV29-1 to TRBJ2-1; maybe TRBD1 (6 bases). Germline V gene data show CDR1 as SQVTM and CDR2 as ANQGSEA. The germline V and J ends were trimmed by 1 base and 10 bases, with 17 bases remaining between them. The CDR3 is 14 amino acids. CDR3 nucleotide sequence: TGCAGCGTTGAAGCCCCGACAGGACCCAAGGAGCAGTTCTTC. Its protein is CSVEAPTGPKEQFF.

The chain couples TRBV7-8 to TRBJ2-5; TRBD1 matches at 8 bases. Trimming took 4 bases from V and 5 from J; bases not matched to a gene: 9. The V gene's germline CDR1 is SGHVS and CDR2 FQNEAQ. The CDR3 loop spans 15 amino acids. The CDR3, as DNA: TGTGCCAGCAGCTCCCGCTCAGGGGGCGGGGAGACCCAGTACTTC. Amino acids: CASSSRSGGGETQYF.

This rearrangement joins TRBV6-6 to TRBJ1-2; tentative D call: TRBD1 (5 bases). From germline, CDR1 is MNHNY and CDR2 SVGAGI (reference sequence). The CDR3 has 15 residues. V shed 4 bases and J shed 2 bases, with 14 bases lying between them. CDR3 nucleotides: TGTGCCAGCAGTTCGGCGTCTGACAGAAACTATGGCTACACCTTC. Amino acids: CASSSASDRNYGYTF.

This clone is a singleton in its sample. The rearrangement joins TRBV5-5 to TRBJ1-5; possibly TRBD1 for D (5 bases). Germline assignment: CDR1 SGHKS and CDR2 YYEKEE (reference sequence). There are 15 residues in the CDR3. The ends were cut back, 4 bases at V and 3 bases at J, with 14 bases in the middle. As DNA, the CDR3 is TGTGCCAGCAGCGAGGGCGGGGGAACCAATCAGCCCCAGCATTTT. Amino acid sequence: CASSEGGGTNQPQHF. The whole variable domain, filled in from reference TRBV5-5 and TRBJ1-5, reads DAGVTQSPTHLIKTRGQQVTLRCSPISGHKSVSWYQQVLGQGPQFIFQYYEKEERGRGNFPDRFSARQFPNYSSELNVNALLLGDSALYLCASSEGGGTNQPQHFGDGTRLSIL.

The chain carries TRBV28 and TRBJ1-2; the match to TRBD1 covers 10 bases. The germline V gene has CDR1 MDHEN and CDR2 SYDVKM. The CDR3 is made up of 15 amino acids. The J segment lost 4 bases and the V segment lost 4 bases, leaving 6 bases of the junction unmatched. DNA for the CDR3: TGTGCCAGCAGTTACGACAGGACAGGGGGCTATGGCTACACCTTC. Protein: CASSYDRTGGYGYTF.

The chain uses TRBV7-6 and TRBJ2-5; 9 bases fit TRBD2. Germline trimming cut 5 bases from V and 4 bases from J; bases unmatched to any gene: 11. The CDR3 extends over 16 amino acids. CDR1 and CDR2 (germline): SGHVS, FNYEAQ. The CDR3 DNA follows: TGTGCCAGCAGCCCCCTTTCTAGCGGGGTGGGAGAGACCCAGTACTTC. Its translation is CASSPLSSGVGETQYF.

The chain employs TRBV4-2 and TRBJ2-5; D perhaps matches TRBD1 (5 bases). Germline loops: CDR1 LGHNA, CDR2 YNFKEQ. This CDR3 comprises 15 residues. The V end lost 0 bases, the J end lost 5 bases, and 13 bases lay between the germline ends. CDR3 protein: CASSQDGAARETQYF. Written as DNA, the CDR3 is TGTGCCAGCAGCCAAGATGGGGCCGCCCGGGAGACCCAGTACTTC.

This chain links TRBV7-8 with TRBJ2-5, with TRBD2 matching 9 bases. The CDR3 is made up of 18 amino acids. Germline V gene data show CDR1 as SGHVS and CDR2 as FQNEAQ. V shed 0 bases and J 2 bases; nucleotides not matched to a gene: 10. The CDR3 sequence: CASSLALALAGKQETQYF. The DNA of the CDR3 is TGTGCCAGCAGCTTAGCCTTGGCACTAGCGGGCAAACAAGAGACCCAGTACTTC.

The V call is TRBV27, the J call TRBJ1-4; perhaps TRBD1 as D (5 bases). CDR3 length: 14 amino acids. The V end lost 2 bases, the J end lost 8 bases, and 12 bases lay between the germline ends. CDR1 is MNHEY and CDR2 is SMNVEV in the germline V gene (reference sequence). The DNA of the CDR3 is TGTGCCAGCAGTTTACACGGGGCGGGAGAAAAACTGTTTTTT. Its protein product is CASSLHGAGEKLFF.

This rearrangement joins TRBV9 to TRBJ2-2, with unresolved D. The V end was cut by 2 bases, the J end by 0 bases, with 11 bases between. CDR3 length: 16 amino acids. The germline gives CDR1 SGDLS, CDR2 YYNGEE. As DNA, the CDR3 is TGTGCCAGCAGCGTCTTTGACTCAACGAACACCGGGGAGCTGTTTTTT. Its protein is CASSVFDSTNTGELFF.

The rearrangement joins TRBV11-2 to TRBJ2-2; TRBD1 aligns across 8 bases. The CDR3 runs 17 residues. Germline V lookup: CDR1 SGHAT, CDR2 FQNNGV. Unmatched junction bases numbered 9, after V lost 4 bases and J lost 2 bases. DNA for the CDR3: TGTGCCAGCAGCTCCATCCGGGACAGGATTAACACCGGGGAGCTGTTTTTT. Its protein is CASSSIRDRINTGELFF. The variable domain in full, completed from reference TRBV11-2 and TRBJ2-2, reads EAGVAQSPRYKIIEKRQSVAFWCNPISGHATLYWYQQILGQGPKLLIQFQNNGVVDDSQLPKDRFSAERLKGVDSTLKIQPAKLEDSAVYLCASSSIRDRINTGELFFGEGSRLTVL.

This clone was counted only a few times. The genes are TRBV19 and TRBJ1-2; D not certain. The V end was cut by 2 bases, the J end by 3 bases, with 7 bases between. Germline V gene lookup returns CDR1 LNHDA and CDR2 SQIVND (reference sequence). The CDR3 is 13 amino acids. The CDR3 sequence is CASSISRDYGYTF. DNA of the CDR3: TGTGCCAGTAGTATAAGTCGGGACTATGGCTACACCTTC.

With respect to this clone: One end of the junction fails to match germline, which may point to a read error. The chain combines TRBV7-7 with TRBJ2-5; a weak D match, TRBD2 (5 bases). This CDR3 spans 15 amino acids. CDR1 and CDR2 (germline): SSHAT, FNYEAQ (reference sequence). The DNA of the CDR3 is TGTGCTAGCAGCCCGGGCCGACTACTCCAAGAGACCCAGTACTTC. This encodes CASSPGRLLQETQYF.

This rearrangement joins TRBV6-6 to TRBJ1-5; 10 bases align to TRBD1. V was pared by 6 bases and J by 5 bases, with 10 bases of the junction left unmatched. The CDR3 totals 16 residues. CDR1 is MNHNY and CDR2 is SVGAGI in the germline V gene (reference sequence). CDR3 DNA: TGTGCCAGCAGGGGACCAGGACAGGGGGGACATCAGCCCCAGCATTTT. Residues: CASRGPGQGGHQPQHF.

The chain joins TRBV6-1 to TRBJ2-5; TRBD2 matches at 14 bases. Per the germline V gene, CDR1 is MNHNS and CDR2 is SASEGT. Unmatched junction bases numbered 5, after V lost 7 bases and J lost 4 bases. The CDR3 loop spans 15 amino acids. CDR3 nucleotide sequence: TGTGCCAGCAAAGGGACTAGCGGGAGTCGAGAGACCCAGTACTTC. This codes for CASKGTSGSRETQYF.

V usage is TRBV28 and J usage is TRBJ2-2, with a possible D match to TRBD2 (7 bases). The CDR3 has 18 residues. V lost 5 bases, J lost 5 bases, and 24 bases lay in between. CDR1 MDHEN and CDR2 SYDVKM come from the germline V gene. The CDR3 is CASSPLLAGARVTGELFF. CDR3 sequence (DNA): TGTGCCAGCAGTCCCTTACTCGCGGGGGCCCGAGTAACCGGGGAGCTGTTTTTT.

The genes are TRBV6-5 and TRBJ1-4; TRBD1 is a possible D gene (5 bases). CDR3 length: 13 amino acids. V lost 8 bases and J 7 bases, leaving 14 bases between the germline ends. From germline, CDR1 is MNHEY and CDR2 SVGAGI. As DNA, the CDR3 is TGTGCCAGCGGGGGTGGAGCTGGTGAAAAACTGTTTTTT. The encoded protein is CASGGGAGEKLFF.

To note about this clone: Its ends do not fully match the called genes, so a read error is possible. The DNA for the CDR3 is TGCGCCAGCAGCTCAGGGGAAGGGGAGACCCAGTACTTC. Amino acids: CASSSGEGETQYF. V gene TRBV5-4 combines with J gene TRBJ2-5; perhaps TRBD1 as D (6 bases). The CDR3 extends over 13 amino acids. Germline V gene data show CDR1 as SGHNT and CDR2 as YYREEE (reference sequence).

The chain recombines TRBV4-1 with TRBJ1-6; 7 positions match TRBD1. Germline V gives CDR1 MGHRA, CDR2 YSYEKL. Trimming removed 4 bases from V and 9 bases from J; junction bases left unmatched: 12. The CDR3 spans 16 residues. The CDR3 DNA is TGCGCCAGCAGCCGGAGATTTGACAGGGACAGTTCACCCCTCCACTTT. As protein: CASSRRFDRDSSPLHF.

The rearrangement joins TRBV19 to TRBJ1-6; D ambiguous. Per germline, CDR1 LNHDA and CDR2 SQIVND (reference sequence). The germline V and J ends were trimmed by 8 bases and 0 bases, with 8 bases remaining between them. This CDR3 has 14 residues. The CDR3 region has the DNA TGTGCCAGTGGATTCAGCTCCTATAATTCACCCCTCCACTTT. Translating gives CASGFSSYNSPLHF.

The chain links TRBV6-1 to TRBJ2-3; possibly TRBD1 for D (6 bases). V lost 6 bases and J 4 bases, leaving 17 bases between the germline ends. This CDR3 has 15 residues. Germline V gene data show CDR1 as MNHNS and CDR2 as SASEGT. The CDR3 sequence is CASRAQQGWADTQYF. The CDR3 nucleotides are TGTGCCAGCAGGGCCCAACAGGGCTGGGCAGATACGCAGTATTTT.

This sequence joins TRBV6-6 and TRBJ2-7, with D perhaps matching TRBD1 (6 bases). CDR3 length: 13 amino acids. V was pared by 6 bases and J by 3 bases, with 12 bases between. CDR1 and CDR2 (germline): MNHNY, SVGAGI (reference sequence). CDR3 DNA sequence: TGTGCCAGCAGGGACGGGACATTCTACGAGCAGTACTTC. Residues: CASRDGTFYEQYF.